The 25 T cell receptor beta chains below all came from one sample that was sequenced in a study of T cell responses to AZD1222 COVID-19 vaccine listed by TCRdb under 2021. The time point label here, explained by the study, means: about 28 days (+/-7) after the second vaccine dose. Library construction relied on the immunoSEQ multiplex PCR assay. TCRdb provides this immuneACCESS table in a form limited to in-frame rearrangements. Some clones are lacking; in checked studies, under half of them reflect an unresolved V gene, and why the rest are absent is not known. In all, the sample holds around 80,000 clones, and 85% to 95% of those were seen once. The ten most abundant clones make up 6.5% to 9.5% of the sample. The sample was peripheral blood, taken 28 days after the second AZD1222 dose. The receptors derive from an adult who received the AZD1222 COVID-19 vaccine.

This CDR3 reads CASSLVGLSEQFF. As DNA, the CDR3 is TGCGCCAGCAGCTTGGTAGGGTTGTCTGAGCAGTTCTTC. The chain employs TRBV5-1 and TRBJ2-1; D is undetermined. Germline V CDR1 and CDR2: SGHRS, YFSETQ. The CDR3 totals 13 residues. The V end was cut by 0 bases, the J end by 9 bases, with 10 bases between.

This chain connects TRBV5-4 to TRBJ2-7; D possibly corresponds to TRBD1 (6 bases). In germline, CDR1 is SGHNT, CDR2 YYREEE (reference sequence). Between the trimmed V and J ends, which lost 3 bases and 11 bases, there was a span of 15 bases. CDR3 length equals 12 residues. The CDR3 region is CASSSDSAMEYF. The CDR3 nucleotides are TGTGCCAGCAGCTCGGACAGCGCGATGGAGTACTTC.

The chain uses TRBV7-2 and TRBJ2-2; 10 nucleotides align to TRBD2. Germline loops: CDR1 SGHTA, CDR2 FQGNSA. Losses at the gene ends were 5 bases for V and 2 bases for J; bases not matched to a gene: 5. The CDR3 sequence is 16 residues long. CDR3 loop: CASSSGTSVNTGELFF. Written as DNA, the CDR3 is TGTGCCAGCAGCAGCGGGACTAGCGTTAACACCGGGGAGCTGTTTTTT.

This clone was detected only once. The chain couples TRBV6-5 to TRBJ1-6; D is uncertain. Trimming took 4 bases from V and 11 from J, leaving 12 bases between them. This CDR3 is built from 13 residues. Germline V CDR1 and CDR2: MNHEY, SVGAGI. CDR3 nucleotides: TGTGCCAGCAGTTCGGACCCCTCCCCACCCCTCCACTTT. Translated: CASSSDPSPPLHF.

The chain recombines TRBV5-6 with TRBJ1-3; possibly TRBD1 for D (5 bases). The V and J ends lost 2 bases and 4 bases respectively, with 13 bases between them. This CDR3 spans 15 amino acids. Looked up from germline, CDR1 is SGHDT and CDR2 is YYEEEE. The CDR3 spells CASSFSGRTGNTIYF. In nucleotides, the CDR3 is TGTGCCAGCAGCTTTTCGGGGCGCACCGGAAACACCATATATTTT.

The chain links TRBV4-1 to TRBJ1-1; no clear D gene. The CDR3 contains 12 residues. V lost 8 bases and J 0 bases, leaving 7 bases between the germline ends. Germline V gene sequence: CDR1 MGHRA, CDR2 YSYEKL. CDR3 sequence reads: CASGRMNTEAFF. CDR3 bases: TGCGCCAGCGGCAGGATGAACACTGAAGCTTTCTTT.

Only a few counts were recorded for this clone. A junction boundary mismatches the germline segment, possibly from a read error. The chain employs TRBV5-4 and TRBJ2-7, with 9 bases fitting TRBD1. Germline CDR1 SGHNT, CDR2 YYREEE (reference sequence). The CDR3 extends over 12 amino acids. CDR3: CASRSTGGGWNF. CDR3 bases: TGTGCCAGCAGATCCACAGGGGGCGGTTGGAACTTC.

As concerns this clone: A read error may account for a junction end that differs from germline. CDR3 sequence reads: CASSLDRMNTEAFF. The CDR3, as DNA: TGTGCCAGTAGTTTAGACAGGATGAACACTGAAGCTTTCTTT. The genes are TRBV19 and TRBJ1-1, with D maybe TRBD1 (6 bases). The CDR3 sequence is 14 residues long. CDR1 and CDR2 from the germline V gene are LNHDA and SQIVND (reference sequence).

CDR3 DNA: TGCAGCGTTGAAGATCTTAGTTGGGACAAATCATACACCTTC. It is translated as CSVEDLSWDKSYTF. The gene calls are TRBV29-1 and TRBJ1-2; a possible D gene is TRBD1 (6 bases). The CDR3 runs to 14 residues. V was cut by 0 bases and J by 11 bases, with 19 bases left in between. Germline V lookup: CDR1 SQVTM, CDR2 ANQGSEA.

The genes are TRBV28 and TRBJ1-5; D is possibly TRBD1 (5 bases). V lost 4 bases to trimming and J lost 0 bases, with 13 bases between them. There are 16 residues in the CDR3. Per germline, CDR1 MDHEN and CDR2 SYDVKM. In nucleotides, the CDR3 is TGTGCCAGCAGTTCCCCGGGGGGTTTTAGCAATCAGCCCCAGCATTTT. The encoded protein is CASSSPGGFSNQPQHF.

This clone was counted once. J is TRBJ1-4 and V is TRBV30, with D tentatively TRBD1 (6 bases). This CDR3 spans 13 amino acids. Germline CDR1 and CDR2: GTSNPN and SVGIG (reference sequence). Trimming shortened V by 2 bases and J by 8 bases, and 12 bases separated the two germline ends. This CDR3 is CAWSRGAHEKLFF. CDR3 bases: TGTGCCTGGAGTCGGGGGGCCCACGAAAAACTGTTTTTT.

The chain recombines TRBV30 with TRBJ2-1, with 10 bases identical to TRBD2. The CDR3 loop spans 14 amino acids. Germline-derived CDR1 and CDR2 are GTSNPN and SVGIG (reference sequence). V trimming: 4 bases; J trimming: 6 bases; junction bases outside the gene matches: 6. The CDR3: CAWTRTSGANEQFF. In DNA, the CDR3 is TGTGCCTGGACCCGGACTAGCGGAGCCAATGAGCAGTTCTTC.

This rearrangement joins TRBV5-1 to TRBJ2-2, with 8 bases that match TRBD2. This CDR3 is 16 amino acids long. V trimming: 2 bases; J trimming: 1 base; junction bases outside the gene matches: 4. Germline CDR1 is SGHRS and CDR2 is YFSETQ. The CDR3 sequence: CASSFRAGENTGELFF. Written as DNA, the CDR3 is TGCGCCAGCAGCTTCAGAGCGGGAGAGAACACCGGGGAGCTGTTTTTT.

This chain joins TRBV9 and TRBJ2-3, with 9 bases fitting TRBD2. The V gene's germline CDR1 is SGDLS and CDR2 YYNGEE. The CDR3 runs 16 residues. With V trimmed by 3 bases and J by 0 bases, 5 bases remained unmatched. For the CDR3, the DNA is TGTGCCAGCAGCGAGAGCGGGAGGACTAGCACAGATACGCAGTATTTT. This encodes CASSESGRTSTDTQYF. Combining the CDR3 with reference TRBV9 and TRBJ2-3 gives the whole variable domain DSGVTQTPKHLITATGQRVTLRCSPRSGDLSVYWYQQSLDQGLQFLIQYYNGEERAKGNILERFSAQQFPDLHSELNLSSLELGDSALYFCASSESGRTSTDTQYFGPGTRLTVL.

This chain connects TRBV27 to TRBJ2-1, with a tentative D call TRBD2 (5 bases). Germline CDR1 is MNHEY and CDR2 is SMNVEV (reference sequence). The V end was cut by 3 bases, the J end by 6 bases, with 9 bases between. This CDR3 is 13 amino acids long. In nucleotides, the CDR3 is TGTGCCAGCAGTTTGTTAGGACTCAATGAGCAGTTCTTC. This gives the protein CASSLLGLNEQFF.

J is TRBJ2-7 and V is TRBV12-3 or TRBV12-4; TRBD1 might be the D (5 bases). This CDR3 region has 12 residues. V lost 2 bases to trimming and J lost 7 bases, with 9 bases between them. The CDR3 region is CASSLKPGEQYF. The DNA for the CDR3 is TGTGCCAGCAGTTTAAAACCAGGGGAGCAGTACTTC.

V usage is TRBV5-5 and J usage is TRBJ2-5; D call uncertain. Per germline, CDR1 SGHKS and CDR2 YYEKEE (reference sequence). The CDR3 is 15 amino acids. V dropped 5 bases and J dropped 2 bases, with 16 bases sitting between them. CDR3 nucleotide sequence: TGTGCCAGCAGAAATATTCCGGCATTACAAGAGACCCAGTACTTC. This encodes CASRNIPALQETQYF.

The chain is built from TRBV5-8 and TRBJ1-1; D unresolved. The CDR3 contains 14 residues. CDR1 and CDR2 from the germline V gene are SGHTS and YDEGEE. The ends were cut back, 5 bases at V and 1 base at J, with 12 bases in the middle. Here the CDR3 DNA reads TGTGCCAGCAGGGGTCTTGAGGCGAACACTGAAGCTTTCTTT. The encoded protein is CASRGLEANTEAFF.

The rearrangement uses TRBV7-8 and TRBJ2-7, with D possibly being TRBD1 (6 bases). The germline V gene has CDR1 SGHVS and CDR2 FQNEAQ. This CDR3 is 15 amino acids long. V lost 5 bases and J 4 bases, leaving 18 bases between the germline ends. As DNA, the CDR3 is TGTGCCAGCAGCACGCCTGGGGGACAACATTACGAGCAGTACTTC. It yields the protein CASSTPGGQHYEQYF.

V and J are TRBV2 and TRBJ1-6, with D perhaps TRBD1 (6 bases). The CDR3 contains 16 residues. The ends were cut back, 3 bases at V and 6 bases at J, with 15 bases in the middle. Per the germline V gene, CDR1 is SNHLY and CDR2 is FYNNEI. The CDR3 loop reads CASSDLGGAANSPLHF. The CDR3, as DNA: TGTGCCAGCAGTGATTTAGGGGGGGCCGCTAATTCACCCCTCCACTTT. The full variable domain, completed using reference TRBV2 and TRBJ1-6, is EPEVTQTPSHQVTQMGQEVILRCVPISNHLYFYWYRQILGQKVEFLVSFYNNEISEKSEIFDDQFSVERPDGSNFTLKIRSTKLEDSAMYFCASSDLGGAANSPLHFGNGTRLTVT.

This sequence joins TRBV19 and TRBJ2-7, with D hard to call. The V gene lost 3 bases and the J gene lost 2 bases, with 8 bases spanning the gap. The CDR3 covers 13 residues. Germline V gene data show CDR1 as LNHDA and CDR2 as SQIVND (reference sequence). The CDR3 loop is CASSIGRTYEQYF. As DNA, the CDR3 is TGTGCCAGTAGTATCGGACGGACCTACGAGCAGTACTTC.

J is TRBJ1-5 and V is TRBV19, with D possibly TRBD1 on 5 matching bases. The CDR3 is 15 residues long. V was shortened by 1 base and J by 1 base, with 8 bases between the two germline ends. CDR1 is LNHDA, CDR2 SQIVND, per germline (reference sequence). CDR3 nucleotide sequence: TGTGCCAGTAGTATAGTTTCAGGGAGCAATCAGCCCCAGCATTTT. This gives the protein CASSIVSGSNQPQHF.

V gene TRBV2 combines with J gene TRBJ1-4; 8 bases map to TRBD1. The germline gives CDR1 SNHLY, CDR2 FYNNEI. Trimming took 2 bases from V and 3 from J; bases not matched to a gene: 2. This CDR3 has 15 residues. The CDR3 DNA reads as TGTGCCAGCAGTGAACAGGGACAGGCTAATGAAAAACTGTTTTTT. Translating gives CASSEQGQANEKLFF.

The chain employs TRBV27 and TRBJ1-2, with 9 bases lining up with TRBD1. The CDR3 length is 14 residues. J lost 7 bases, V lost 6 bases, and 9 bases had no gene match. The germline gives CDR1 MNHEY, CDR2 SMNVEV (reference sequence). CDR3 nucleotide sequence: TGTGCCAGCAGCCCTCGGGACAGGGCGGGTGGCTACACCTTC. Its protein is CASSPRDRAGGYTF.

The sample holds one count of this clone. The rearrangement uses TRBV23-1 and TRBJ2-2, with 14 bases aligning to TRBD2. Being an ORF, TRBV23-1 has a function that is uncertain. Trimming took 3 bases from V and 6 from J; bases not matched to a gene: 6. The CDR3 runs 17 residues. As DNA, the CDR3 is TGCGCCAGCAGTCAGGGGACTAGCGGGAGTTGGGCCGGGGAGCTGTTTTTT. Its protein is CASSQGTSGSWAGELFF.